The present T cell receptor (beta chain) was sequenced within a study of T cells in Graves' hyperthyroidism and ophthalmopathy (dated by TCRdb to between 2018 and 2021). Notes on the research overall: Peripheral blood samples were taken at the time of initial diagnosis, prior to any treatment. The paper reports TCR Vbeta CDR3 sequencing of over 130 peripheral blood samples: approximately 41 ophthalmopathy, roughly 74 hyperthyroidism and around 17 progressor patients. After blood sampling, hyperthyroidism patients were treated with methimazole at a starting dose of 30 mg daily, and ophthalmopathy patients were treated with high-dose intravenous methylprednisolone. In addition, the study compared T-cell repertoires in thyroid tissue and in blood from roughly six Graves' hyperthyroidism patients. Prospective prediction of ophthalmopathy was tested in an independent validation cohort consisting of roughly 20 hyperthyroidism patients and around 16 patients who later progressed to ophthalmopathy. A discovery cohort of roughly 100 patients, fewer than 50 with Graves' ophthalmopathy and approximately 57 with stable Graves' hyperthyroidism, was used to find distinguishing TCR V-J signatures. The 75 to 100 discovery patients were randomly split 7:3 into training and test sets.

Overall study outcomes, separate from this receptor: In validation, the model predicted progression to ophthalmopathy a median of around six months before onset, with 65% to 71% sensitivity and almost 75% specificity. Sample size was not statistically predetermined, and blinding of investigators to group allocation was not performed. Most expanded thyroid clonotypes (frequency above 0.001) were also found in blood, which suggests that blood repertoires may mirror thyroid immune responses. A 13 V-J signature model separated ophthalmopathy from stable hyperthyroidism, with approximately 87% sensitivity and approximately 81% specificity in cross-validation and 80%/75% in testing.

This clonotype was found a few times. What this receptor recognizes is not known. No base-level quality is on record; no much larger clone is a single base apart. The TCR beta CDR3 regions were amplified from the RNA transcripts. For the first round of RT-PCR on the TCR CDR3, the HTBI primer set was used together with the Qiagen OneStep RT-PCR kit. Libraries were constructed in a second round of multiplex PCR, after which size selection and purification were performed. Libraries were sequenced paired-end with 100 bp reads on an Illumina HiSeq2000. The source study handled its data this way. SOAPnuke was used to process the raw data, removing reads that contained adapters or uncalled bases, had a mean Phred below 15, or lacked an exact match to the constant primer or identifier. High-quality paired reads were merged using COPE v1.2.5, and each unique nucleotide sequence was defined as a clonotype. Clonotypes were aligned to IMGT TRBV, TRBD and TRBJ reference segments using MiTCR v1.1. Only V-J combinations with frequency above 0.0001, covering 99.2% of repertoires, were analysed. A TCS score was defined as the ratio of F50 (clonal expansion) to E x V (chaos), with BLOSUM62-based TCRdist applied between CDR3 peptides within each V-J. Welch's t-statistics and random forest reduced 500 to 550 V-J features to 10 to 15, which were used in a naive Bayes classifier (R e1071). Thyroid-blood repertoire similarity was quantified with the Morisita-Horn index. TCRdb passed the public sequencing reads through fastp at Q25 and MiXCR, retaining productive beta sequences. Each entry merges the rows of one CDR3 protein and shows their most common DNA and genes. V and J calls and clone size were set by TCRdb, not the authors. This sample has over 700,000 distinct CDR3 sequences in its table, and 35% to 40% of those were observed once. 7% to 10% of the sample is in the top ten clones.

Stable Graves' hyperthyroidism was defined as the absence of progression to ophthalmopathy over 18 months of follow-up. Hyperthyroidism patients were newly diagnosed, with disease duration under 2 months, and aged 18 to 65 years. Patients with uncontrolled infections, other autoimmune diseases, pregnancy or lactation were excluded. Clinical symptoms, serum thyroxine and TRAb, thyroid ultrasound, and orbital computed tomography formed the basis for the diagnoses. Ficoll-Paque density gradient centrifugation was used to isolate PBMCs from 8.5 to 10 ml of fresh peripheral blood. Trizol reagent was used to extract total RNA, and RNA quality was then checked on an Agilent 2100 Bioanalyzer. From its cysteine to its phenylalanine, the CDR3 spans 15 amino acids. Solely the CDR3 DNA is kept, with 45 bases framed from the first base. For CDR1 and CDR2, the germline V gene (reference sequence) lists SEHNR and FQNEAQ. The junction shows trimming of 6 bases on V and 5 bases on J, plus 19 bases between the germline ends.

Source material: blood. The TCR sequence derives from a man aged 18 to 35 with Graves' hyperthyroidism. The chain joins TRBV7-9 to TRBJ2-5, with the identity of the D gene unclear. The CDR3 reads as follows: CASSLTRRVGETQYF. The DNA sequence follows: TGTGCCAGCAGTCTCACACGCCGGGTCGGCGAGACCCAGTACTTC.